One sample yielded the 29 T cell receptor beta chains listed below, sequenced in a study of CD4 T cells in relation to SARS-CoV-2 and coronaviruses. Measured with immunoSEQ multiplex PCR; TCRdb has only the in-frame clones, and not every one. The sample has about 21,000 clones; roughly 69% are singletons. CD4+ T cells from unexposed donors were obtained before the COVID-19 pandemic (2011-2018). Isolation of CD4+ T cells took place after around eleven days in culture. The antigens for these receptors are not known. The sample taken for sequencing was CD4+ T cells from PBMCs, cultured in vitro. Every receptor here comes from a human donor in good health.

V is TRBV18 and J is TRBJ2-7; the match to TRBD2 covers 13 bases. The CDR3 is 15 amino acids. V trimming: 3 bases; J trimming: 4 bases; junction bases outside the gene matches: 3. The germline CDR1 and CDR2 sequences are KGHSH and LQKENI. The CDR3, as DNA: TGTGCCAGCTCACCTACGGGACTAGCGGGATACGAGCAGTACTTC. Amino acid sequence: CASSPTGLAGYEQYF.

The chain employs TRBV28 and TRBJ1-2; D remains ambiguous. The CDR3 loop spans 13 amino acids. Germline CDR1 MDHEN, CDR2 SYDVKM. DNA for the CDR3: TGTGCAGCCGCCGCGGGCAGTAACTATGGCTACACCTTC. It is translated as CAAAAGSNYGYTF.

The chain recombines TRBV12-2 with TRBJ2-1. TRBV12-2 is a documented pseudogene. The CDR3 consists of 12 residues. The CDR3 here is CAGLAGSREQFF. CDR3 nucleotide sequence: TGTGCGGGGCTCGCGGGTTCTCGTGAGCAGTTCTTC.

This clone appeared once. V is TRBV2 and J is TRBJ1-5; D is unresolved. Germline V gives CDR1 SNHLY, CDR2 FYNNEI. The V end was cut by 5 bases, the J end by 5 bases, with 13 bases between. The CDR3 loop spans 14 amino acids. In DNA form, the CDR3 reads TGTGCCAGCAGTACCAGCGTTGAGGATCAGCCCCAGCATTTT. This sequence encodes CASSTSVEDQPQHF. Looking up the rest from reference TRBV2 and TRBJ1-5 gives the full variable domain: EPEVTQTPSHQVTQMGQEVILRCVPISNHLYFYWYRQILGQKVEFLVSFYNNEISEKSEIFDDQFSVERPDGSNFTLKIRSTKLEDSAMYFCASSTSVEDQPQHFGDGTRLSIL.

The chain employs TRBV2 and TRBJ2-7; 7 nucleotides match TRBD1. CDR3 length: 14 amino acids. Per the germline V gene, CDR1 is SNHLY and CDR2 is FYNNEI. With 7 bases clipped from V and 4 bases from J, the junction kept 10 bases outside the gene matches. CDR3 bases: TGTGCCAGCAAGCCGGGACAGAGTTCTTACGAGCAGTACTTC. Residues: CASKPGQSSYEQYF.

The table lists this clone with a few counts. The CDR3 DNA follows: TGTGCCAGCAGCTTAGATCCCGGGGCCCCGGCCCAGCATTTT. It codes for CASSLDPGAPAQHF. V and J are TRBV7-8 and TRBJ1-5, with D perhaps matching TRBD1 (5 bases). V was clipped by 1 base and J by 11 bases, with 15 bases between them. CDR1 and CDR2 from the germline V gene are SGHVS and FQNEAQ. This CDR3 has 14 amino acids.

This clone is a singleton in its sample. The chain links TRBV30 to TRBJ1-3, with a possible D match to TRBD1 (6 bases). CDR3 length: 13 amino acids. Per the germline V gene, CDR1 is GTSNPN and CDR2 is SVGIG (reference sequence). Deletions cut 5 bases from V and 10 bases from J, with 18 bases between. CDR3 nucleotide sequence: TGTGCCTGGGGGCAGGGGACTTTACGGACCATATATTTT. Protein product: CAWGQGTLRTIYF.

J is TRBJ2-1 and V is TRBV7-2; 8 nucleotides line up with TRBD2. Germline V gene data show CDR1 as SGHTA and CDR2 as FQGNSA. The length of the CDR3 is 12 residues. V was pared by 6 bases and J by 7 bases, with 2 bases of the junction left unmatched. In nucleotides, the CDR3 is TGTGCCAGCAGTATAGCGGGAAATGAGCAGTTCTTC. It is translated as CASSIAGNEQFF. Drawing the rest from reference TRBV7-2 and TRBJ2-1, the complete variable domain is GAGVSQSPSNKVTEKGKDVELRCDPISGHTALYWYRQSLGQGLEFLIYFQGNSAPDKSGLPSDRFSAERTGGSVSTLTIQRTQQEDSAVYLCASSIAGNEQFFGPGTRLTVL.

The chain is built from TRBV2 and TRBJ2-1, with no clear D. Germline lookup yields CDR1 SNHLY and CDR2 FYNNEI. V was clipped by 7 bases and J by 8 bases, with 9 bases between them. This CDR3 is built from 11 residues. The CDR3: CASNAWDEQFF. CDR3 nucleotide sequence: TGTGCCAGCAATGCGTGGGATGAGCAGTTCTTC.

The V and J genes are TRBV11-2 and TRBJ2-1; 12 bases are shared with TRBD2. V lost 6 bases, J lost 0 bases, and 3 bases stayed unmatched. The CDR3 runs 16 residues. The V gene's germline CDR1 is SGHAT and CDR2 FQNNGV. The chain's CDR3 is CASSLLAGGSYNEQFF. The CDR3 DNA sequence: TGTGCCAGCAGTCTACTAGCGGGAGGCTCCTACAATGAGCAGTTCTTC.

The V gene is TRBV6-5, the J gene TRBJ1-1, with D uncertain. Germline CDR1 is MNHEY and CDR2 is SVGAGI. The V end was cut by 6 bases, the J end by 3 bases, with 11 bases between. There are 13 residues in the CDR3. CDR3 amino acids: CASSGDSDTEAFF. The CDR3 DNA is TGTGCCAGCAGCGGGGATTCGGACACTGAAGCTTTCTTT.

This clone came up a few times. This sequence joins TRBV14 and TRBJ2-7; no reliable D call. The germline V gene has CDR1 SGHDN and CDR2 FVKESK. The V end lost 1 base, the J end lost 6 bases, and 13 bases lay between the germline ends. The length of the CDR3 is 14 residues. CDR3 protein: CASSQGPPPAEQYF. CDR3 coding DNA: TGTGCCAGCAGCCAAGGTCCTCCCCCGGCCGAGCAGTACTTC.

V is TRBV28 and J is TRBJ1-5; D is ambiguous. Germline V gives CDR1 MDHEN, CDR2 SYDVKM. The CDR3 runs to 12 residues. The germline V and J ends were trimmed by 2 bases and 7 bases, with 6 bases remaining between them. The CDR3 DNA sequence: TGTGCCAGCAGTTTAGTAGCCCAGCCCCAGCATTTT. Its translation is CASSLVAQPQHF.

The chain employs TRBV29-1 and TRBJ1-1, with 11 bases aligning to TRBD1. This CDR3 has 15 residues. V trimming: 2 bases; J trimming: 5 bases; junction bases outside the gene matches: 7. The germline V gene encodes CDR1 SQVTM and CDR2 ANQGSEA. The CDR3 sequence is CSVERGTGGWTEAFF. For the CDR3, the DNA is TGCAGCGTTGAACGGGGGACAGGGGGATGGACTGAAGCTTTCTTT. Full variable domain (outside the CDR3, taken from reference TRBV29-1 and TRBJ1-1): SAVISQKPSRDICQRGTSLTIQCQVDSQVTMMFWYRQQPGQSLTLIATANQGSEATYESGFVIDKFPISRPNLTFSTLTVSNMSPEDSSIYLCSVERGTGGWTEAFFGQGTRLTVV.

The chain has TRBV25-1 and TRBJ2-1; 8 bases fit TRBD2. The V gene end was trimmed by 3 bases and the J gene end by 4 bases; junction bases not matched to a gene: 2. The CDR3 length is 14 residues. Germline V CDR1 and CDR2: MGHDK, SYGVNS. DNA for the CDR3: TGTGCCAGCAGTGAGTCTAGCGGGTACAATGAGCAGTTCTTC. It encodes CASSESSGYNEQFF. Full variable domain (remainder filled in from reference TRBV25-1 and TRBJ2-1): EADIYQTPRYLVIGTGKKITLECSQTMGHDKMYWYQQDPGMELHLIHYSYGVNSTEKGDLSSESTVSRIRTEHFPLTLESARPSHTSQYLCASSESSGYNEQFFGPGTRLTVL.

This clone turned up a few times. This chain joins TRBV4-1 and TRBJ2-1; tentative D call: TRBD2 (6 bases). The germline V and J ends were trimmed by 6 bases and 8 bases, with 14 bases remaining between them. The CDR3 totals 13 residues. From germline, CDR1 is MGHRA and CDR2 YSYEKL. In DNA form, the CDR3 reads TGCGCCAGCAGTATGTTCGGGAGCTATGAGCAGTTCTTC. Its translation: CASSMFGSYEQFF.

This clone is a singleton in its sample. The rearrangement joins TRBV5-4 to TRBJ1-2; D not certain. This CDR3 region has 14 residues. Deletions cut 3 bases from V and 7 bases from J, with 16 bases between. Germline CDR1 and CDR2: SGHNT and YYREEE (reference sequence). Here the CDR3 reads CASSSEGPGGGYTF. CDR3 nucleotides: TGTGCCAGCAGCTCGGAGGGCCCAGGAGGTGGCTACACCTTC.

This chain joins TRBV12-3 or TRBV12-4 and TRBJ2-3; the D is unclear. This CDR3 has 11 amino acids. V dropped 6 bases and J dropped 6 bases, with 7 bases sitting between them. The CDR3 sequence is CASRLTDTQYF. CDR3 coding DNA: TGTGCCAGCAGGCTAACGGATACGCAGTATTTT.

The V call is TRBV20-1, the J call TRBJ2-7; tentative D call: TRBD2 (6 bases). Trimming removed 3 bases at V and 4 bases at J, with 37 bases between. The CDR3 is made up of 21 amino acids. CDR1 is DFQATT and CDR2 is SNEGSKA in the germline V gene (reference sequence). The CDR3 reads CSASRRVPRRGVVERAYEQYF. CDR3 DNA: TGCAGTGCTAGTCGCCGGGTCCCACGGCGGGGCGTAGTGGAGAGGGCGTACGAGCAGTACTTC.

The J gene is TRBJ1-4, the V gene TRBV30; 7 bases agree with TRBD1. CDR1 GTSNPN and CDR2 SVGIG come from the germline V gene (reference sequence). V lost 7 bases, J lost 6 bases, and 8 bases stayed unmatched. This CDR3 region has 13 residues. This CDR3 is CALEDRDYEKLFF. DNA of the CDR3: TGTGCCTTAGAAGACAGGGACTATGAAAAACTGTTTTTT.

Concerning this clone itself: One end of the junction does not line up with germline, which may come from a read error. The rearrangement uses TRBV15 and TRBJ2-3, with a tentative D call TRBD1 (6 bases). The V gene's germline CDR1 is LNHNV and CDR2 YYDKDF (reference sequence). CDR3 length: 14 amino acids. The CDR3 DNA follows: TGTGCCACCAGCAGGCCACAGGGCACCGATACGCAGTATTTT. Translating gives CATSRPQGTDTQYF. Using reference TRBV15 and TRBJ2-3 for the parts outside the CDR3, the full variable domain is DAMVIQNPRYQVTQFGKPVTLSCSQTLNHNVMYWYQQKSSQAPKLLFHYYDKDFNNEADTPDNFQSRRPNTSFCFLDIRSPGLGDTAMYLCATSRPQGTDTQYFGPGTRLTVL.

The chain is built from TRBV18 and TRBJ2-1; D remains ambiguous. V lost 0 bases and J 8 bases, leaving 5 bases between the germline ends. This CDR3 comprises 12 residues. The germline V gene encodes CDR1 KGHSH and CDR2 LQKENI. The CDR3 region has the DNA TGTGCCAGCTCACCACCGGGCCATGAGCAGTTCTTC. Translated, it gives CASSPPGHEQFF.

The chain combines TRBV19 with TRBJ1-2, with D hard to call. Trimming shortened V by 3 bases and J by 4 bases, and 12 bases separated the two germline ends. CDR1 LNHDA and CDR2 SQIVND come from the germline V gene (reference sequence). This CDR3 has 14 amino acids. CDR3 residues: CASSISPGPYGYTF. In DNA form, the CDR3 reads TGTGCCAGTAGTATCTCCCCAGGACCCTATGGCTACACCTTC.

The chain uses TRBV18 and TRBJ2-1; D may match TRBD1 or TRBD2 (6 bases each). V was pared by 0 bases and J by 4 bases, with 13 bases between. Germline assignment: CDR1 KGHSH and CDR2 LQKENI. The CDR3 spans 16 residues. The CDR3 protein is CASSPPGGTSYNEQFF. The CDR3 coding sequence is TGTGCCAGCTCACCACCCGGGGGCACCTCTTACAATGAGCAGTTCTTC.

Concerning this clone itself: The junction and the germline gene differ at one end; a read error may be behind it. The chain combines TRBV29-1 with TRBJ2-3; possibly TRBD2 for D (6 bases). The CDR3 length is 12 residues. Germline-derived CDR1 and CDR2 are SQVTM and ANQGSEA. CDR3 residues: CSVEVWSGTATF. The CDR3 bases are TGCAGCGTTGAGGTTTGGTCTGGGACTGCGACTTTT.

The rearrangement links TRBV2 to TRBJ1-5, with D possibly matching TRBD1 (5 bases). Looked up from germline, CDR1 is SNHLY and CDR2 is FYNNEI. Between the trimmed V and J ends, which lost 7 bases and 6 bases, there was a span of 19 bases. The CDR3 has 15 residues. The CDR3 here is CASTQGLGGSQPQHF. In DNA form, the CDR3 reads TGTGCCAGCACTCAAGGACTTGGGGGATCTCAGCCCCAGCATTTT. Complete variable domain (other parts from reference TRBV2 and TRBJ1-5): EPEVTQTPSHQVTQMGQEVILRCVPISNHLYFYWYRQILGQKVEFLVSFYNNEISEKSEIFDDQFSVERPDGSNFTLKIRSTKLEDSAMYFCASTQGLGGSQPQHFGDGTRLSIL.

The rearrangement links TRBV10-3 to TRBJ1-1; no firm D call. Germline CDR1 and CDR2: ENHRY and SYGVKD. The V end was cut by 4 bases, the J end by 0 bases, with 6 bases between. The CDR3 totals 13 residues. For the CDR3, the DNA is TGTGCCATCAGTGGATCAATGAACACTGAAGCTTTCTTT. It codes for CAISGSMNTEAFF.

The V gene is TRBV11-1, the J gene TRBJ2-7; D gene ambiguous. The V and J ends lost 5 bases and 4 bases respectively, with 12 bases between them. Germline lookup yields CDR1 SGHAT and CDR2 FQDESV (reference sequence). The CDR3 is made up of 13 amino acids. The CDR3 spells CASSLTVTYEQYF. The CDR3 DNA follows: TGTGCCAGCAGCCTAACGGTGACTTACGAGCAGTACTTC.

The CDR3 DNA is TGTGCCAGCAACTACCGGGACTACAAAGGGGGAAAGAAAAACATTCAGTACTTC. This codes for CASNYRDYKGGKKNIQYF. This rearrangement joins TRBV28 to TRBJ2-4; weak D call: TRBD2 (7 bases). CDR1 is MDHEN and CDR2 is SYDVKM in the germline V gene. The ends were cut back, 7 bases at V and 4 bases at J, with 26 bases in the middle. The CDR3 consists of 18 residues.